The sequence of this T cell receptor (beta chain) was determined in a study of T cells after yellow fever vaccination. Across the whole study: With SMART-Seq v4 Ultra Low Input, the fractions containing low cell numbers were prepared.

Production of TCR cDNA was by 5'RACE template switching, which also added a universal primer site and UMIs. TCRdb reprocessed the 5' RACE reads with MiXCR, giving one entry per CDR3 protein. This table holds a few hundred thousand distinct CDR3 sequences, over 4% found once. As to this clonotype: As yet, its antigen is unknown.

The study's findings and limits: Compared with primary, the secondary response was weaker and peaked at day 5, not 15. There was a small share of clonotypes that showed up in both the CD4 and CD8 compartments.

The CDR3 loop spans 14 amino acids. Germline lookup yields CDR1 DFQATT and CDR2 SNEGSKA (reference sequence). Trimming stripped 0 bases from V and 6 bases from J, with 12 bases between. This TCR was recovered from a man aged 18-30 years who received the YFV17D yellow fever vaccine. The sequencing here drew on PBMCs, taken 5 days after the yellow fever booster vaccination. The V call is TRBV20-1, the J call TRBJ2-4; no clear D. The CDR3 is CSARETLAVNIQYF. CDR3 DNA sequence: TGCAGTGCTAGAGAGACTCTGGCGGTAAACATTCAGTACTTC.